The next 9 T cell receptor beta chains were all read from a single sample in a study of blood T cell repertoires in COVID-19. Data came from immunoSEQ multiplex PCR; TCRdb stores just in-frame clones and leaves some out. The sample holds more than 250,000 clones, roughly 84% seen once. The sequencing input was peripheral blood. The receptors shown here come from a human donor in a cohort sampled during active COVID-19.

J is TRBJ1-3 and V is TRBV5-1, with TRBD1 as a possible D gene (6 bases). V lost 0 bases and J lost 0, with 10 bases in between. This CDR3 has 16 amino acids. Germline CDR1 and CDR2: SGHRS and YFSETQ. CDR3 DNA: TGCGCCAGCAGCTTGGGGTACAGGGCCTCTGGAAACACCATATATTTT. Translating gives CASSLGYRASGNTIYF.

The chain recombines TRBV2 with TRBJ1-2; D might be TRBD1 (5 bases). This CDR3 is 13 amino acids long. CDR1 is SNHLY and CDR2 is FYNNEI in the germline V gene. V lost 6 bases and J 4 bases, leaving 12 bases between the germline ends. Here the CDR3 reads CASRGGVAYGYTF. DNA of the CDR3: TGTGCCAGCAGGGGAGGGGTGGCCTATGGCTACACCTTC.

This clone was recorded a few times. V gene TRBV29-1 combines with J gene TRBJ1-4; D unclear. The CDR3 loop spans 14 amino acids. Per germline, CDR1 SQVTM and CDR2 ANQGSEA. V was cut by 7 bases and J by 8 bases, with 20 bases left in between. The CDR3, as DNA: TGCAGCGCCCGAGCTGACGAGGTTGTGGAAAAACTGTTTTTT. Translating gives CSARADEVVEKLFF.

The V call is TRBV6-6, the J call TRBJ2-7; no clear D gene. Germline V gene sequence: CDR1 MNHNY, CDR2 SVGAGI (reference sequence). Trimming stripped 6 bases from V and 3 bases from J, with 9 bases between. This CDR3 is built from 12 residues. The CDR3 loop reads CASRTLRYEQYF. CDR3 nucleotide sequence: TGTGCCAGCAGAACACTACGCTACGAGCAGTACTTC.

The chain joins TRBV3-1 (or the pseudogene TRBV3-2) to TRBJ1-6; a possible D gene is TRBD1 (5 bases). In germline, CDR1 is LGHDT, CDR2 YNNKEL (reference sequence). This CDR3 has 12 amino acids. Trimming shortened V by 10 bases and J by 6 bases, and 10 bases separated the two germline ends. DNA for the CDR3: TGTGCCAAGCGGGGCCGTAATTCACCCCTCCACTTT. This encodes CAKRGRNSPLHF.

This chain links TRBV5-5 with TRBJ1-1, with TRBD1 matching 7 bases. Germline values: CDR1 SGHKS, CDR2 YYEKEE (reference sequence). The trim removed 4 bases at V and 3 bases at J, leaving 12 bases unmatched. This CDR3 spans 16 amino acids. This CDR3 reads CASSPRQGRGYTEAFF. CDR3 bases: TGTGCCAGCAGCCCTCGACAGGGACGGGGGTACACTGAAGCTTTCTTT.

CDR3 region: CASSRSGSTYNEQFF. The DNA of the CDR3 is TGTGCCAGCAGCCGTAGCGGGAGTACGTACAATGAGCAGTTCTTC. The chain links TRBV3-1 (or the pseudogene TRBV3-2) to TRBJ2-1, with TRBD2 matching 9 bases. This CDR3 is built from 15 residues. CDR1 is LGHDT, CDR2 YNNKEL, per germline (reference sequence). Trimming removed 4 bases from V and 4 bases from J; junction bases left unmatched: 5.

The chain uses TRBV11-2 and TRBJ2-7, with D unclear. Germline V gives CDR1 SGHAT, CDR2 FQNNGV. Between the trimmed V and J ends, which lost 1 base and 3 bases, there was a span of 7 bases. The CDR3 length is 13 residues. For the CDR3, the DNA is TGTGCCAGCAGCTTAGGCGGCCGCTACGAGCAGTACTTC. It specifies CASSLGGRYEQYF. Combining the CDR3 with reference TRBV11-2 and TRBJ2-7 gives the whole variable domain EAGVAQSPRYKIIEKRQSVAFWCNPISGHATLYWYQQILGQGPKLLIQFQNNGVVDDSQLPKDRFSAERLKGVDSTLKIQPAKLEDSAVYLCASSLGGRYEQYFGPGTRLTVT.

There are many counts of this clone. The chain couples TRBV19 to TRBJ1-5; D gene uncertain. V shed 2 bases and J shed 2 bases, with 13 bases lying between them. There are 16 residues in the CDR3. CDR1 is LNHDA, CDR2 SQIVND, per germline (reference sequence). The CDR3 DNA is TGTGCCAGTAGTATACTCAGAATCTCCCGCAATCAGCCCCAGCATTTT. It specifies CASSILRISRNQPQHF.